This T cell receptor (beta chain) derives from a study of blood T cell repertoires in COVID-19. Here immunoSEQ multiplex PCR was the method, and the copy in TCRdb shows in-frame clones only, minus some. Of 150,000 to 200,000 clones in the sample, roughly 90% were seen once. Looked up from germline, CDR1 is SGHNT and CDR2 is YYREEE (reference sequence). Trimming pared 4 bases from V and 0 bases from J, leaving 13 bases between. This CDR3 has 15 amino acids. Source material: peripheral blood. This receptor was identified in a man in his sixties with acute or convalescent COVID-19. V gene TRBV5-4 combines with J gene TRBJ1-2, with D unresolved. CDR3 loop: CASSEMLSSNYGYTF. In nucleotides, the CDR3 is TGTGCCAGCAGCGAGATGTTATCTTCTAACTATGGCTACACCTTC.